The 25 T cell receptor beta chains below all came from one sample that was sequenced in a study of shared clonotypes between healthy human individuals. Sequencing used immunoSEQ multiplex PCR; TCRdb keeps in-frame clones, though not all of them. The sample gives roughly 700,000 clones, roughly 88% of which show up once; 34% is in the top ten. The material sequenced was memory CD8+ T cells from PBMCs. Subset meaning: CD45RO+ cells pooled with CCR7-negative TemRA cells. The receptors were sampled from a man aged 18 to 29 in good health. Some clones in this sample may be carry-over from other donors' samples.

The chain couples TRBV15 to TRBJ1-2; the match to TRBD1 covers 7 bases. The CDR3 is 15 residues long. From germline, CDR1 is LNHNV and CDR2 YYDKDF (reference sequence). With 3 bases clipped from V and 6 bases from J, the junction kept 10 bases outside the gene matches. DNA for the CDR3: TGTGCCACCAGCAGGGCGTGGACAGGAGACGATGGCTACACCTTC. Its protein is CATSRAWTGDDGYTF.

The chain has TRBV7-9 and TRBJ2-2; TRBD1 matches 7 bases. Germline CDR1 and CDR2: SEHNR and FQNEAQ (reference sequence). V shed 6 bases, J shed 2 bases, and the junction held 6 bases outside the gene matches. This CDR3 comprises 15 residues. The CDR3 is CASSSPGGNTGELFF. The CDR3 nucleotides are TGTGCCAGCAGTTCCCCAGGGGGTAACACCGGGGAGCTGTTTTTT.

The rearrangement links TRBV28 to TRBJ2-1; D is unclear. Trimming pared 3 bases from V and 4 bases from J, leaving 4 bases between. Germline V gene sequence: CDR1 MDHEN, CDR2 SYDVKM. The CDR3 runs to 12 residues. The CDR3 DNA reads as TGTGCCAGCAGTTTGGCGTACAATGAGCAGTTCTTC. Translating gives CASSLAYNEQFF. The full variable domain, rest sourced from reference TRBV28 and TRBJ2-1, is DVKVTQSSRYLVKRTGEKVFLECVQDMDHENMFWYRQDPGLGLRLIYFSYDVKMKEKGDIPEGYSVSREKKERFSLILESASTNQTSMYLCASSLAYNEQFFGPGTRLTVL.

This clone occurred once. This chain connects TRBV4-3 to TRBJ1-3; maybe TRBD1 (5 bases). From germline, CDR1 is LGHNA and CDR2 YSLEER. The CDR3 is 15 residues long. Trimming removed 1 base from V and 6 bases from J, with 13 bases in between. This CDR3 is CASSQVRGTLNTIYF. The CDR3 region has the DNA TGCGCCAGCAGCCAAGTACGCGGGACCCTAAACACCATATATTTT.

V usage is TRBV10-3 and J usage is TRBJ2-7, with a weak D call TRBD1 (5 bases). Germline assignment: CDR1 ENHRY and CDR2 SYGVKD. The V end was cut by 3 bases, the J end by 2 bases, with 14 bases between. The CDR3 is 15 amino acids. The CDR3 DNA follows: TGTGCCATCAGTGACTGGCAGGGTGGTCCCTACGAGCAGTACTTC. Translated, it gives CAISDWQGGPYEQYF.

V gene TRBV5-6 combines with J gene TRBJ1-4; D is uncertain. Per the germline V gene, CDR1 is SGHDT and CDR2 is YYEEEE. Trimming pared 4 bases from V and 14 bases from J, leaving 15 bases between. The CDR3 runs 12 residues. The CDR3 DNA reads TGTGCCAGCAGCATGGGCCAGACTCTCCTGTTTTTT. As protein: CASSMGQTLLFF.

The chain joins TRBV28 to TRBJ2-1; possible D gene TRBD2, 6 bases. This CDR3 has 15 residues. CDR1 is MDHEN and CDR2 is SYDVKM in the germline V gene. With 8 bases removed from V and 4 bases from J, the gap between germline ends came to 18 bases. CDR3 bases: TGTGCCAGCCGGGGAGGATCTCAGGGTTACAATGAGCAGTTCTTC. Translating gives CASRGGSQGYNEQFF.

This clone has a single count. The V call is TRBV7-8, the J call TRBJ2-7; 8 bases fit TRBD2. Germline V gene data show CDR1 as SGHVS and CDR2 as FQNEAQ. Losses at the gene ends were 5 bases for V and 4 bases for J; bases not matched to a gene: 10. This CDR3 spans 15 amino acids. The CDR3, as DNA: TGTGCCAGCAGCCCACCGCAAGCGGGAGCTTACGAGCAGTACTTC. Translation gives CASSPPQAGAYEQYF.

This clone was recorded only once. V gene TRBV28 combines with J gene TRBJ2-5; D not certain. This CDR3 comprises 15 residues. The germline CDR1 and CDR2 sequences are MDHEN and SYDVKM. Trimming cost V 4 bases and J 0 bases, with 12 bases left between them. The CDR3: CASSWSFGDQETQYF. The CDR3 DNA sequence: TGTGCCAGCAGTTGGTCTTTTGGGGACCAAGAGACCCAGTACTTC.

The CDR3 DNA reads TGTGCCAGCAGTTCCCCCCTGCGGGCCGGCAATGAGCAGTTCTTC. The encoded protein is CASSSPLRAGNEQFF. V and J are TRBV6-5 and TRBJ2-1; tentatively, D is TRBD2 (5 bases). Germline CDR1 is MNHEY and CDR2 is SVGAGI. The CDR3 consists of 15 residues. Trimming shortened V by 4 bases and J by 6 bases, and 16 bases separated the two germline ends.

The CDR3 protein is CSLQENTEAFF. CDR3 nucleotides: TGCAGCCTACAGGAGAACACTGAAGCTTTCTTT. The V gene is TRBV29-1, the J gene TRBJ1-1; D may be TRBD1 (5 bases). Trimming shortened V by 8 bases and J by 1 base, and 8 bases separated the two germline ends. In germline, CDR1 is SQVTM, CDR2 ANQGSEA. The CDR3 length is 11 residues.

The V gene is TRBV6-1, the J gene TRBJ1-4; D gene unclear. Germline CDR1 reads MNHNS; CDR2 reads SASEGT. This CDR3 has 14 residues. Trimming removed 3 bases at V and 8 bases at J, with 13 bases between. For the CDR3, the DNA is TGTGCCAGCAGTGACCCGGGTTTAAACGAAAAACTGTTTTTT. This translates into CASSDPGLNEKLFF.

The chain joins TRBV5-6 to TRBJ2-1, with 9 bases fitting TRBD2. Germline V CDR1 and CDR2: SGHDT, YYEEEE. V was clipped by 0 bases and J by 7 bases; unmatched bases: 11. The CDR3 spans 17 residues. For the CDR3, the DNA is TGTGCCAGCAGCTTGGTTTTTGCGGGAGGGCCTTGGAATGAGCAGTTCTTC. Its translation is CASSLVFAGGPWNEQFF.

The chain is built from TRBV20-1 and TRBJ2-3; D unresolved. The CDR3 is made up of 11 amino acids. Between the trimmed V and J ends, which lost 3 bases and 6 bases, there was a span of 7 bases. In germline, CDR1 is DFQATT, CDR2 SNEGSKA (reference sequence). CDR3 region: CSASAEDTQYF. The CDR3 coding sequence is TGCAGTGCTAGTGCGGAGGATACGCAGTATTTT.

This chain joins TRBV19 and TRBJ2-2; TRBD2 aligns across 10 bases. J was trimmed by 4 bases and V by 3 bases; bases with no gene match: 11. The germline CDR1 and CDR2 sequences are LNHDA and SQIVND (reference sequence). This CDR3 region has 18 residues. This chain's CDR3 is CASSIEGSGRAGTGELFF. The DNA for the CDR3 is TGTGCCAGTAGTATTGAAGGGAGCGGGAGGGCTGGCACCGGGGAGCTGTTTTTT.

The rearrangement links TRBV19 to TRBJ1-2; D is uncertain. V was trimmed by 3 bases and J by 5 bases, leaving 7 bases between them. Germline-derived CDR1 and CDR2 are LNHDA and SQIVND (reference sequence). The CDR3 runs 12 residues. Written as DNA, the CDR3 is TGTGCCAGTAGTATTGCGGGATATGGCTACACCTTC. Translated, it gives CASSIAGYGYTF.

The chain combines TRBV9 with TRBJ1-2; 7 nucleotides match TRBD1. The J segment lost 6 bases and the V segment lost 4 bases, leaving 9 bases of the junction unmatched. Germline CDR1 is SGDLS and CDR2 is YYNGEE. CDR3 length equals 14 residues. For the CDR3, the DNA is TGTGCCAGCAGCACCGGGACAGCTCGGGATGGCTACACCTTC. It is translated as CASSTGTARDGYTF.

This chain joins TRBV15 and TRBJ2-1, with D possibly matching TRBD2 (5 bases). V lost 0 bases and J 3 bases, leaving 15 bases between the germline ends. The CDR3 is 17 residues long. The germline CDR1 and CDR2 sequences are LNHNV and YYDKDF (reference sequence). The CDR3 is CATSRDVRPGNYNEQFF. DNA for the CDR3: TGTGCCACCAGCAGAGATGTTCGACCGGGAAACTACAATGAGCAGTTCTTC.

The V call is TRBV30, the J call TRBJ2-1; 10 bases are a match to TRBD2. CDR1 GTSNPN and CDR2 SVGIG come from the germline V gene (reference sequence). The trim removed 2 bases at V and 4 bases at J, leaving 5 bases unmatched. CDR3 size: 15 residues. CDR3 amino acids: CAWSWTSGPYNEQFF. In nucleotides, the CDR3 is TGTGCCTGGAGTTGGACTAGCGGCCCGTACAATGAGCAGTTCTTC.

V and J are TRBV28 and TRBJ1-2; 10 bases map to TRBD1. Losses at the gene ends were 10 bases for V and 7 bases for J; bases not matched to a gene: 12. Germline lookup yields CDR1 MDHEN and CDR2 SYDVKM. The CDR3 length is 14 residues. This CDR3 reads CAILGTGEWGGYTF. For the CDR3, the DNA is TGTGCCATCCTCGGGACAGGGGAGTGGGGTGGCTACACCTTC.

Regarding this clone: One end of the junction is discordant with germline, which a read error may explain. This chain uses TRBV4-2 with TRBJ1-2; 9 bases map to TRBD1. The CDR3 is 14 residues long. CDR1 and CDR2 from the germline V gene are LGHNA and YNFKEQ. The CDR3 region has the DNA TGTGCCAGCAGCTGGGGGACAGGGCCTCCCCCGGCCCCCTTC. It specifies CASSWGTGPPPAPF.

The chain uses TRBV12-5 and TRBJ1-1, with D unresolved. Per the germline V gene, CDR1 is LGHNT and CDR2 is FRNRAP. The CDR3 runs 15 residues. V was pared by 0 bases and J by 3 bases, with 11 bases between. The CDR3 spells CASGLVHAGYTEAFF. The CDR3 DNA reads TGTGCTAGTGGTTTGGTACACGCAGGATACACTGAAGCTTTCTTT.

The CDR3 sequence: CASSLVSGYEQFF. In DNA, the CDR3 is TGTGCCAGCAGCTTAGTATCAGGGTATGAGCAGTTCTTC. The rearrangement links TRBV7-3 to TRBJ2-1; D possibly corresponds to TRBD1 (5 bases). CDR1 and CDR2 (germline): SGHTA, FQGTGA. CDR3 length: 13 residues. The germline V and J ends were trimmed by 2 bases and 8 bases, with 10 bases remaining between them. Complete variable domain (other parts from reference TRBV7-3 and TRBJ2-1): GAGVSQTPSNKVTEKGKYVELRCDPISGHTALYWYRQSLGQGPEFLIYFQGTGAADDSGLPNDRFFAVRPEGSVSTLKIQRTERGDSAVYLCASSLVSGYEQFFGPGTRLTVL.

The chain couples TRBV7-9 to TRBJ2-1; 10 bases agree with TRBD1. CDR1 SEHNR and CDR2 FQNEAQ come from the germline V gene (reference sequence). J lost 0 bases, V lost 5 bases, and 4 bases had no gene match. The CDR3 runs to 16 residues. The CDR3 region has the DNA TGTGCCAGCAGCGGAAGGACAGGGGGCTCCTACAATGAGCAGTTCTTC. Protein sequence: CASSGRTGGSYNEQFF. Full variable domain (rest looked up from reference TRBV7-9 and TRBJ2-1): DTGVSQNPRHKITKRGQNVTFRCDPISEHNRLYWYRQTLGQGPEFLTYFQNEAQLEKSRLLSDRFSAERPKGSFSTLEIQRTEQGDSAMYLCASSGRTGGSYNEQFFGPGTRLTVL.

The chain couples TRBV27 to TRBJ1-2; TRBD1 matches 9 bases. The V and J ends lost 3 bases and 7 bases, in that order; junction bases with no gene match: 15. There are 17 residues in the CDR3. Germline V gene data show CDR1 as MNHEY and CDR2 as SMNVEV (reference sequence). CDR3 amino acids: CASSFLPLGQGGRGYTF. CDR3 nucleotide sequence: TGTGCCAGCAGTTTCCTCCCCCTGGGACAGGGCGGTCGTGGCTACACCTTC.